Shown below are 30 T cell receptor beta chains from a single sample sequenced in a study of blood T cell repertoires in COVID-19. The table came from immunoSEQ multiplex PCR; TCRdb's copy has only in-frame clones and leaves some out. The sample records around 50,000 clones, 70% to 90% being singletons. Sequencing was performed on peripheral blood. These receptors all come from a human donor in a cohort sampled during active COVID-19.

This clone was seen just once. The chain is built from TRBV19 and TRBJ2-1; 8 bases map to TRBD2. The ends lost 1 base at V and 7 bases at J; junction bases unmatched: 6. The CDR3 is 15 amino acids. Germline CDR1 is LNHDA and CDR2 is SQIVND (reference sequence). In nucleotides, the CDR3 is TGTGCCAGTAGTATAGCGGGGGGGCGTTTAAATGAGCAGTTCTTC. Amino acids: CASSIAGGRLNEQFF.

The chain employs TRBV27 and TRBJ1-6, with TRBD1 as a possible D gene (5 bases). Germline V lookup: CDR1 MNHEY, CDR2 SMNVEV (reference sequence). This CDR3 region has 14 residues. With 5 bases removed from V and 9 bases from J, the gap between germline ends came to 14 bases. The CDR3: CASSPGGRGSPLHF. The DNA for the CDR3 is TGTGCCAGCAGTCCCGGGGGGAGGGGTTCACCCCTCCACTTT.

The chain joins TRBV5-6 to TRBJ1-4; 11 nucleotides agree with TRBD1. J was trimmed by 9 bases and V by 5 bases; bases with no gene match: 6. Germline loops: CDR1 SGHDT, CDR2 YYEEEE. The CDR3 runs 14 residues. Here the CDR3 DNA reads TGTGCCAGCAGTGACGGGACAGGGGGGAAAAAACTGTTTTTT. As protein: CASSDGTGGKKLFF.

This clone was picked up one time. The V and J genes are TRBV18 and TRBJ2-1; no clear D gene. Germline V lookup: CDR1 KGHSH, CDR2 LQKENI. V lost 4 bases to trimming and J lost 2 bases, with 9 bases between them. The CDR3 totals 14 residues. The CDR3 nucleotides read TGTGCCAGCTCACGGCCTCCACCCTACAATGAGCAGTTCTTC. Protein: CASSRPPPYNEQFF.

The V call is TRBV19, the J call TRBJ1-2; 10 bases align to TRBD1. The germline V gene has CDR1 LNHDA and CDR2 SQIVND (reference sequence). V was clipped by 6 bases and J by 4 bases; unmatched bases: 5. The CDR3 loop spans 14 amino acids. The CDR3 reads CASRWGQGSYGYTF. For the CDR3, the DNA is TGTGCCAGTAGATGGGGACAGGGGTCCTATGGCTACACCTTC. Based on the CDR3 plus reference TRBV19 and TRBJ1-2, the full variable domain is DGGITQSPKYLFRKEGQNVTLSCEQNLNHDAMYWYRQDPGQGLRLIYYSQIVNDFQKGDIAEGYSVSREKKESFPLTVTSAQKNPTAFYLCASRWGQGSYGYTFGSGTRLTVV.

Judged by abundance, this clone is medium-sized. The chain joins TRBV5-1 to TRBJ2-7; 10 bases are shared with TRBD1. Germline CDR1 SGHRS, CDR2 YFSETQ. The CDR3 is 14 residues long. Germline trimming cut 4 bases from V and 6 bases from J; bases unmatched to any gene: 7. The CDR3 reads CASSATGTGAEQYF. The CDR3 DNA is TGCGCCAGCAGCGCCACCGGGACAGGGGCCGAGCAGTACTTC. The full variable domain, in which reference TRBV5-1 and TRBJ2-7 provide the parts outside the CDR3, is KAGVTQTPRYLIKTRGQQVTLSCSPISGHRSVSWYQQTPGQGLQFLFEYFSETQRNKGNFPGRFSGRQFSNSRSEMNVSTLELGDSALYLCASSATGTGAEQYFGPGTRLTVT.

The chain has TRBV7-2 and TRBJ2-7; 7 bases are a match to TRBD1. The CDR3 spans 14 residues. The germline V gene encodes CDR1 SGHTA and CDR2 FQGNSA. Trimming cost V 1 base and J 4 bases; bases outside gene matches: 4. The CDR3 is CASSLGQGDYEQYF. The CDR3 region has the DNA TGTGCCAGCAGCTTAGGACAGGGAGATTACGAGCAGTACTTC. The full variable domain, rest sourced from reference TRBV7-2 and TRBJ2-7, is GAGVSQSPSNKVTEKGKDVELRCDPISGHTALYWYRQSLGQGLEFLIYFQGNSAPDKSGLPSDRFSAERTGGSVSTLTIQRTQQEDSAVYLCASSLGQGDYEQYFGPGTRLTVT.

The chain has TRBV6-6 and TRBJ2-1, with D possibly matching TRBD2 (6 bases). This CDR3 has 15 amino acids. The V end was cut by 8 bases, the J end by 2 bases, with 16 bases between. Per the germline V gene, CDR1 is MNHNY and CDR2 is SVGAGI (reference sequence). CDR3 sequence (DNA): TGTGCCAGCCAGGCCCCCGGGGGAACCTACAATGAGCAGTTCTTC. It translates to CASQAPGGTYNEQFF.

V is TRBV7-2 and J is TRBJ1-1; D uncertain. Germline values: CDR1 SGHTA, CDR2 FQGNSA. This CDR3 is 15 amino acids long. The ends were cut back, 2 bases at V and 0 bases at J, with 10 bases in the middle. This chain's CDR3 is CASSLSGSLNTEAFF. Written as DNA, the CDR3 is TGTGCCAGCAGCTTATCGGGGTCCCTGAACACTGAAGCTTTCTTT.

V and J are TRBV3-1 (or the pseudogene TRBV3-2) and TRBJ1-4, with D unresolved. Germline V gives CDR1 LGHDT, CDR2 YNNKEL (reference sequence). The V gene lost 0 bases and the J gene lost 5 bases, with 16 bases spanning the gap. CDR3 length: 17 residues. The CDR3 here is CASSQDWLGSGNEKLFF. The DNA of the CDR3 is TGTGCCAGCAGCCAAGATTGGCTGGGCTCAGGAAATGAAAAACTGTTTTTT.

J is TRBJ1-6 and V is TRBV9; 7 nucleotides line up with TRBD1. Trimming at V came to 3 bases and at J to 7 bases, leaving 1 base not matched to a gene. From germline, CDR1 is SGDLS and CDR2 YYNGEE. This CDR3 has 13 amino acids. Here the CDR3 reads CASSEQGNSPLHF. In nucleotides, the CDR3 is TGTGCCAGCAGCGAACAGGGGAATTCACCCCTCCACTTT. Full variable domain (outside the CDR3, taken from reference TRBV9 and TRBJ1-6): DSGVTQTPKHLITATGQRVTLRCSPRSGDLSVYWYQQSLDQGLQFLIQYYNGEERAKGNILERFSAQQFPDLHSELNLSSLELGDSALYFCASSEQGNSPLHFGNGTRLTVT.

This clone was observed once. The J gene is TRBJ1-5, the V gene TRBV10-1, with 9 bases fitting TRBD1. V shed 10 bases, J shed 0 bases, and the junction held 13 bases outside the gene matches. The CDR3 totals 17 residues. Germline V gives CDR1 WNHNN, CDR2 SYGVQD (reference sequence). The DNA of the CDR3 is TGCGCCACAGAAAACAGGGGGCGGTGTGTTAGCAATCAGCCCCAGCATTTT. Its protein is CATENRGRCVSNQPQHF.

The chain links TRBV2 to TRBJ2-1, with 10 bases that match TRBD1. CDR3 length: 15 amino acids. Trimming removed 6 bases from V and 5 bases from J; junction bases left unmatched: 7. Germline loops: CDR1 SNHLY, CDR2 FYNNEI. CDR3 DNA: TGTGCCAGCAGGGCCGGGACAGGGGCGAACAATGAGCAGTTCTTC. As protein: CASRAGTGANNEQFF.

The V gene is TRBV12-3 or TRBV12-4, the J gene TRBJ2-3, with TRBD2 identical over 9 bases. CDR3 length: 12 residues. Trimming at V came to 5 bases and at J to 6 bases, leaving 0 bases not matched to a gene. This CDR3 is CASSTSGDTQYF. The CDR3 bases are TGTGCCAGCAGTACTAGCGGGGATACGCAGTATTTT.

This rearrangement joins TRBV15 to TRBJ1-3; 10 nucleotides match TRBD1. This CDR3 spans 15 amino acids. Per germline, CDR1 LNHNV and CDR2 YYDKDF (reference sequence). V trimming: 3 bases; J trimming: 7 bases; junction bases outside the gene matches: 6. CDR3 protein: CATSSRQGARNTIYF. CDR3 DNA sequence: TGTGCCACCAGCAGCCGACAGGGGGCGAGGAACACCATATATTTT. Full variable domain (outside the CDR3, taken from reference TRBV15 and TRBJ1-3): DAMVIQNPRYQVTQFGKPVTLSCSQTLNHNVMYWYQQKSSQAPKLLFHYYDKDFNNEADTPDNFQSRRPNTSFCFLDIRSPGLGDTAMYLCATSSRQGARNTIYFGEGSWLTVV.

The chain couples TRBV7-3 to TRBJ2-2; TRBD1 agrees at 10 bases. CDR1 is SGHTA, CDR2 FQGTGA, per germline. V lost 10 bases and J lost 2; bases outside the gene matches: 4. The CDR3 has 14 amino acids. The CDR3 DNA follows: TGTGCCACCAGACAGGGGGCTAACACCGGGGAGCTGTTTTTT. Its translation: CATRQGANTGELFF.

CDR3 amino acids: CASSSGTTGTDTQYF. The CDR3 bases are TGTGCCAGCAGTTCGGGGACAACCGGCACAGATACGCAGTATTTT. The chain carries TRBV6-4 and TRBJ2-3, with D tentatively TRBD1 (6 bases). Between the trimmed V and J ends, which lost 5 bases and 1 base, there was a span of 13 bases. The CDR3 is 15 residues long. Germline V gene lookup returns CDR1 MRHNA and CDR2 SNTAGT.

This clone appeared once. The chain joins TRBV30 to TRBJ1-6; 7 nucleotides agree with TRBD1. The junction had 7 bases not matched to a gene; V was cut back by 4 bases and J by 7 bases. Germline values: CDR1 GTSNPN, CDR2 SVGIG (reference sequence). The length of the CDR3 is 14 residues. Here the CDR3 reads CAWNHRGGNSPLHF. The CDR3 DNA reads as TGTGCCTGGAACCATCGAGGGGGCAATTCACCCCTCCACTTT.

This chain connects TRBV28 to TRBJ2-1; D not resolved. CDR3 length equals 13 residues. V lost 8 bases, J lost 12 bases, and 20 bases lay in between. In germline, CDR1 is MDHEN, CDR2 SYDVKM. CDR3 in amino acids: CASSLSGGSLQFF. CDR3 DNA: TGTGCCAGCTCGCTGTCTGGTGGCTCCTTGCAGTTCTTC.

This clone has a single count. CDR3 protein: CASRDRRAGNYGYTF. The CDR3 DNA sequence: TGTGCCAGCCGGGACAGAAGGGCCGGGAACTATGGCTACACCTTC. The V gene is TRBV7-4, the J gene TRBJ1-2; 7 bases line up with TRBD1. The CDR3 runs to 15 residues. Germline assignment: CDR1 SGHVT and CDR2 SQSDAQ. The V gene end was trimmed by 8 bases and the J gene end by 2 bases; junction bases not matched to a gene: 11.

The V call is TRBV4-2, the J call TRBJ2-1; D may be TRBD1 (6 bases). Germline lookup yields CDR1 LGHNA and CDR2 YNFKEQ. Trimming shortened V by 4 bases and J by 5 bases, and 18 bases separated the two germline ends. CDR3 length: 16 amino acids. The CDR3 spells CASSPKQGFKNNEQFF. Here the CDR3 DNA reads TGTGCCAGCAGCCCCAAACAGGGATTCAAAAACAATGAGCAGTTCTTC.

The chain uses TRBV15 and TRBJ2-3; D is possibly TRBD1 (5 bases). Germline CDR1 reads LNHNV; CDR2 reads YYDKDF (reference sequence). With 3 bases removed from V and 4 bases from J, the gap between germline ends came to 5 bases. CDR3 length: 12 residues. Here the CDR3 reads CATSRTADTQYF. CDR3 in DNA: TGTGCCACCAGCAGGACAGCAGATACGCAGTATTTT.

The CDR3: CASSLGTVQETQYF. In DNA, the CDR3 is TGCGCCAGCAGCCTCGGGACAGTCCAAGAGACCCAGTACTTC. The chain couples TRBV5-1 to TRBJ2-5; 7 bases are shared with TRBD1. CDR3 length: 14 amino acids. Germline CDR1 and CDR2: SGHRS and YFSETQ. Trimming cost V 4 bases and J 1 base; bases outside gene matches: 4.

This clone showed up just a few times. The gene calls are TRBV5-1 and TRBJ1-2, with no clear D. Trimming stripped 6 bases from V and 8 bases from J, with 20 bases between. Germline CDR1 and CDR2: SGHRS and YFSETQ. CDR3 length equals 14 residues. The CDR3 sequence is CASTSGSLGEGYTF. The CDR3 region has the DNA TGCGCCAGCACGTCCGGTTCACTGGGAGAAGGCTACACCTTC.

CDR3 in DNA: TGCGCCAGCAGCCAAGGACTAGACCAAGATACGCAGTATTTT. The encoded protein is CASSQGLDQDTQYF. This chain connects TRBV4-3 to TRBJ2-3; possible D gene TRBD2, 6 bases. The CDR3 spans 14 residues. Trimming stripped 1 base from V and 5 bases from J, with 10 bases between. The germline CDR1 and CDR2 sequences are LGHNA and YSLEER.

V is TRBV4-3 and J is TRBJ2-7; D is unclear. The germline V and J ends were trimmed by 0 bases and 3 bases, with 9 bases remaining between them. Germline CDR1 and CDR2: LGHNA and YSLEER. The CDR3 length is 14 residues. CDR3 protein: CASSQDSLSYEQYF. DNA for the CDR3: TGCGCCAGCAGCCAAGACTCTCTCAGCTACGAGCAGTACTTC.

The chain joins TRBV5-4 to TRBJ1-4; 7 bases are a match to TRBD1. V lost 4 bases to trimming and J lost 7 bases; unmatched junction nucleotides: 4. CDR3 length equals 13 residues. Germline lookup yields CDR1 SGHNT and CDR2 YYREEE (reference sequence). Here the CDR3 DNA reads TGTGCCAGCAGCCTACGGACAGGTGAAAAACTGTTTTTT. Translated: CASSLRTGEKLFF.

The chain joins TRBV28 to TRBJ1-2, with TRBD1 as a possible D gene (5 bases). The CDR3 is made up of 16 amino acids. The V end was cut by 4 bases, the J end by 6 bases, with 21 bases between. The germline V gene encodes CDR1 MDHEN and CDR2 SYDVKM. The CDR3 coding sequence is TGTGCCAGCAGTTCTGGGGCCCTCAGCAGTGGCGATGGCTACACCTTC. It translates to CASSSGALSSGDGYTF.

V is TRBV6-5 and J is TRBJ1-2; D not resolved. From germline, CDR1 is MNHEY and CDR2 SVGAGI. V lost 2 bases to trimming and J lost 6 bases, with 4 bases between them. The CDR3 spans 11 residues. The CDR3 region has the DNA TGTGCCAGCAGTTACCAAAATGGCTACACCTTC. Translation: CASSYQNGYTF.

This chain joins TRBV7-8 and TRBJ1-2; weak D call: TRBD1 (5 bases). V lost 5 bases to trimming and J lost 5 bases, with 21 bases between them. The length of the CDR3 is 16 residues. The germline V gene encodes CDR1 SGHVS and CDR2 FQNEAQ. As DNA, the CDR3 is TGTGCCAGCAGCCTGATGGGGCAGGTCCCCCCTTATGGCTACACCTTC. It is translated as CASSLMGQVPPYGYTF.